This T cell receptor beta chain derives from a study of control samples from healthy donors and cancer patients. Clones were read by immunoSEQ multiplex PCR, and TCRdb kept only the in-frame ones, dropping some. The sample lists some 120,000 clones; 75% to 90% were seen once. With 6 bases removed from V and 2 bases from J, the gap between germline ends came to 11 bases. Looked up from germline, CDR1 is LNHDA and CDR2 is SQIVND (reference sequence). This CDR3 spans 13 amino acids. The sequence came from a woman between 50 and 59 years old with colorectal cancer. The chain employs TRBV19 and TRBJ2-7; perhaps D is TRBD1 or TRBD2 (5 bases each). Sequencing was performed on PBMCs. CDR3: CASSRDGPYEQYF. The DNA for the CDR3 is TGTGCCAGTAGCAGGGACGGGCCCTACGAGCAGTACTTC.